The entry below gives a single T cell receptor (beta chain) sequence along with its context. The antigen is undetermined. The data derive from a study of blood T cells in healthy people across ages. The study's findings and limits: Expanded clonotype shifts may have been confounded, as the donors had an unknown CMV status.

A second PCR of 7 to 11 cycles used a sample-barcoded 5' primer and a J-beta primer mix. TCRdb reanalysed the 5' RACE reads using MiXCR and keeps one entry per CDR3 protein. The table has 1 million or so distinct CDR3 sequences, around 25% seen once. V was cut by 4 bases and J by 5 bases, with 17 bases left in between. CDR1 ENHRY and CDR2 SYGVKD come from the germline V gene. The CDR3 totals 15 residues. The same data also contributed to another study, on T cells of mothers and their children. As that study records: Healthy Caucasian mothers, a few in number, and their six children were the donors.

Specimen: blood. The rearrangement links TRBV10-3 to TRBJ2-5, with D tentatively TRBD1 or TRBD2 (7 bases each). The TCR sequence derives from a girl aged 2 to 9 in good health. The CDR3 region is CAISAQGEGGETQYF. The CDR3 region has the DNA TGTGCCATCAGTGCCCAGGGGGAGGGCGGTGAGACCCAGTACTTC.